The clone carrying this T cell receptor beta chain was counted ten times or more. These data originate in a study of T cells after yellow fever vaccination. J gave up 7 bases and V 4 bases, and 5 bases lay outside the gene matches. This CDR3 is 14 amino acids long. Germline values: CDR1 SGHRS, CDR2 YFSETQ. TCRdb reprocessed the 5' RACE reads via MiXCR and lists one record per CDR3 protein. The sample holds fewer than 450,000 distinct CDR3 sequences, about 8.3% seen once. The material was PBMCs, obtained about 41 days after the first yellow fever vaccination. This receptor was identified in a man between 18 and 35 years old who received the YFV17D yellow fever vaccine. The chain recombines TRBV5-1 with TRBJ1-6, with 7 bases lining up with TRBD1. The CDR3 DNA is TGCGCCAGCAGCACCGGACAGGCCAATTCACCCCTCCACTTT. Translated: CASSTGQANSPLHF.